This T cell receptor beta chain was recovered during a study of cytomegalovirus exposure and HLA in healthy donors. In the PCR, 60 Vbeta and 13 Jbeta primers were used. Data came from immunoSEQ multiplex PCR; TCRdb stores just in-frame clones and leaves some out. The sample has 150,000 to 200,000 clones; roughly 87% are singletons. The germline V gene has CDR1 SEHNR and CDR2 FQNEAQ (reference sequence). The CDR3 spans 16 residues. The germline V and J ends were trimmed by 5 bases and 4 bases, with 17 bases remaining between them. Material for sequencing was PBMCs. The sequence was obtained from a girl under three years old in good health and CMV-seronegative. The gene calls are TRBV7-9 and TRBJ2-2; possibly TRBD1 for D (5 bases). In nucleotides, the CDR3 is TGTGCCAGCAGCCAGGGCGTTCGGCCTTTCACCGGGGAGCTGTTTTTT. Translation: CASSQGVRPFTGELFF.